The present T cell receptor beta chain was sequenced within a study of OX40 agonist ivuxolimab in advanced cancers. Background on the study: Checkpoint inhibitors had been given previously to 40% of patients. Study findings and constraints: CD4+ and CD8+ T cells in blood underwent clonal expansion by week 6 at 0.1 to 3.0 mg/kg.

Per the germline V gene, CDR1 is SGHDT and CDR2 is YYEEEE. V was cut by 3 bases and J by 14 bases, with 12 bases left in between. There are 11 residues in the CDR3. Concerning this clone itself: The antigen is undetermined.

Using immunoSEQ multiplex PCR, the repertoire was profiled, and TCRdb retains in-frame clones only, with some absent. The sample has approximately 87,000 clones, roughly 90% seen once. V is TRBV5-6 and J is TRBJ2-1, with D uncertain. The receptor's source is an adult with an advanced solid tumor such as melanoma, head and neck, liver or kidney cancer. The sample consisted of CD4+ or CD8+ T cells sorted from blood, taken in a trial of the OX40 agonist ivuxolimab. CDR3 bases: TGTGCCAGCAGCTCGACCCCCCCTAAGTTCTTC. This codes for CASSSTPPKFF. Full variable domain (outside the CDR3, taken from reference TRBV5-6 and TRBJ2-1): DAGVTQSPTHLIKTRGQQVTLRCSPKSGHDTVSWYQQALGQGPQFIFQYYEEEERQRGNFPDRFSGHQFPNYSSELNVNALLLGDSALYLCASSSTPPKFFGPGTRLTVL.